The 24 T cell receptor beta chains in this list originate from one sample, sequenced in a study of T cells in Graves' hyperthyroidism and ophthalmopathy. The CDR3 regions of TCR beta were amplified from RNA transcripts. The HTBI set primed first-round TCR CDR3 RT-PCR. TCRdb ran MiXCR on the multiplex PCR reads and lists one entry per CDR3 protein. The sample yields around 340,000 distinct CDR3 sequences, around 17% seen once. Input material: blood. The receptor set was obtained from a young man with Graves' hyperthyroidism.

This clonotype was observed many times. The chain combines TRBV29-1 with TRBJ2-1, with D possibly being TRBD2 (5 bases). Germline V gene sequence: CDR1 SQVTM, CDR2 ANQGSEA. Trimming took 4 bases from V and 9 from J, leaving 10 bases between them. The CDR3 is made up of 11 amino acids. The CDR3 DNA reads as TGCAGCGTTGCTGAGGGAACTGAGCAGTTCTTC. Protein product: CSVAEGTEQFF.

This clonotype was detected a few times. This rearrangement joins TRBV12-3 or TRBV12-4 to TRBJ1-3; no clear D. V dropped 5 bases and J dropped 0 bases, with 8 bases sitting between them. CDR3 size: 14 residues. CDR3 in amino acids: CASSPRFSGNTIYF. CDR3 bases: TGTGCCAGCAGTCCACGGTTCTCTGGAAACACCATATATTTT.

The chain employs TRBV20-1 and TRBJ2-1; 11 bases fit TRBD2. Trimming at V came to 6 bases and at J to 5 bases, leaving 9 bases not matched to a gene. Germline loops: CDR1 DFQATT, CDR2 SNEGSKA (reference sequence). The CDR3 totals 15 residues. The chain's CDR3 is CSATHSGRENNEQFF. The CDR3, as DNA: TGCAGTGCCACACATAGCGGGAGGGAAAACAATGAGCAGTTCTTC.

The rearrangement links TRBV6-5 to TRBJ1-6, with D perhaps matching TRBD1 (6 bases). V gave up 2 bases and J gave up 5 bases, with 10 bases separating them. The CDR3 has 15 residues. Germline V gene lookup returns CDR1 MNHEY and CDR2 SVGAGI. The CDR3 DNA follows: TGTGCCAGCAGTTACCTTGGACAGCATAATTCACCCCTCCACTTT. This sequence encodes CASSYLGQHNSPLHF.

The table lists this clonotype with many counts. CDR3 protein: CASSSTGPRYEQYF. The CDR3 nucleotides read TGTGCCAGCAGTTCGACGGGTCCCCGATACGAGCAGTACTTC. J is TRBJ2-7 and V is TRBV28; D is uncertain. The V end lost 4 bases, the J end lost 4 bases, and 14 bases lay between the germline ends. Germline V CDR1 and CDR2: MDHEN, SYDVKM. The CDR3 sequence is 14 residues long. The full variable domain, in which reference TRBV28 and TRBJ2-7 provide the parts outside the CDR3, is DVKVTQSSRYLVKRTGEKVFLECVQDMDHENMFWYRQDPGLGLRLIYFSYDVKMKEKGDIPEGYSVSREKKERFSLILESASTNQTSMYLCASSSTGPRYEQYFGPGTRLTVT.

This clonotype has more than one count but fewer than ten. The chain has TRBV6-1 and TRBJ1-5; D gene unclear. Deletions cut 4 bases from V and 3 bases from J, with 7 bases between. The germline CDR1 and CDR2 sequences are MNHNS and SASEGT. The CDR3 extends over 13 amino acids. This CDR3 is CASSGQLNQPQHF. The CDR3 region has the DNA TGTGCCAGCAGTGGGCAACTCAATCAGCCCCAGCATTTT.

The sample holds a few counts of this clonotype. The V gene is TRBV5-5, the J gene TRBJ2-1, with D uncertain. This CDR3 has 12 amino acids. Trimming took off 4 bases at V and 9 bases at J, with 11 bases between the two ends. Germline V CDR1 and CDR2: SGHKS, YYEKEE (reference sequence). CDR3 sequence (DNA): TGTGCCAGCAGCACCCCTTTAGGTGAGCAGTTCTTC. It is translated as CASSTPLGEQFF. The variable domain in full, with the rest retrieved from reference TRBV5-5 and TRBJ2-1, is DAGVTQSPTHLIKTRGQQVTLRCSPISGHKSVSWYQQVLGQGPQFIFQYYEKEERGRGNFPDRFSARQFPNYSSELNVNALLLGDSALYLCASSTPLGEQFFGPGTRLTVL.

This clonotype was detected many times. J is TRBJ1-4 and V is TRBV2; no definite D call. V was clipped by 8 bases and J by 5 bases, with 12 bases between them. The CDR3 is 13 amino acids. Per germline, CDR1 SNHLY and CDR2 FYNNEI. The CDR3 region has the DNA TGTGCCAGCCACTGGCAGTCCAATGAAAAACTGTTTTTT. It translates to CASHWQSNEKLFF.

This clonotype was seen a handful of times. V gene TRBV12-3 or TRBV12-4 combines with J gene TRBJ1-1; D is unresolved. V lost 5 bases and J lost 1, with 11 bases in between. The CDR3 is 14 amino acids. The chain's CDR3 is CASSPVSRNTEAFF. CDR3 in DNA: TGTGCCAGCAGTCCGGTAAGCCGGAACACTGAAGCTTTCTTT.

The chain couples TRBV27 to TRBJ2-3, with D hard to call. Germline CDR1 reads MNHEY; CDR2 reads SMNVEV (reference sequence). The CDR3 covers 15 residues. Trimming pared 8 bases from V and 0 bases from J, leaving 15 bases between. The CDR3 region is CASSPHGPSTDTQYF. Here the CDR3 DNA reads TGTGCCAGCTCCCCCCACGGACCTAGCACAGATACGCAGTATTTT.

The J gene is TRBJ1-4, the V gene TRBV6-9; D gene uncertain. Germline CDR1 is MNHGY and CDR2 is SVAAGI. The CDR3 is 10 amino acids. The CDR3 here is CAPADEKLFF. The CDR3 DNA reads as TGTGCTCCGGCCGATGAAAAACTGTTTTTT.

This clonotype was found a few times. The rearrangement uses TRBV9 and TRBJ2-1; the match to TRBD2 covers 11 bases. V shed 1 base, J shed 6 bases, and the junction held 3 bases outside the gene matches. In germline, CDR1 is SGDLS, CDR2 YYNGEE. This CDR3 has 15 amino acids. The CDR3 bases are TGTGCCAGCAGCGTACCGGGACTAGCGGCCAATGAGCAGTTCTTC. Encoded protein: CASSVPGLAANEQFF.

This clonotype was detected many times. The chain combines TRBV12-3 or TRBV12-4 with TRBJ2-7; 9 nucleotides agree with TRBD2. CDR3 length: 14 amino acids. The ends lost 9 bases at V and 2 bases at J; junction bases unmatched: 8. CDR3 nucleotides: TGTGCCAGTGCAACCGTAGCGGGGGCCTACGAGCAGTACTTC. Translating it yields CASATVAGAYEQYF.

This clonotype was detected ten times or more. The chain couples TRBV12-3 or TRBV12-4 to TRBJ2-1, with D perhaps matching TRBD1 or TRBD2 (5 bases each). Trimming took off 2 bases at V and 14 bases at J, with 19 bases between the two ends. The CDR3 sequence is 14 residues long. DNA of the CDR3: TGTGCCAGCAGTTTAAGGGACCCCTACCTGGAGAAGTTCTTC. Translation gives CASSLRDPYLEKFF.

The CDR3 here is CASSGRVRRTGTDTQYF. In DNA form, the CDR3 reads TGTGCCAGCAGCGGAAGGGTGCGGCGGACCGGCACAGATACGCAGTATTTT. V gene TRBV11-2 combines with J gene TRBJ2-3; no definite D call. V gave up 5 bases and J gave up 1 base, with 19 bases separating them. Germline assignment: CDR1 SGHAT and CDR2 FQNNGV. This CDR3 region has 17 residues. Using reference TRBV11-2 and TRBJ2-3 for the parts outside the CDR3, the full variable domain is EAGVAQSPRYKIIEKRQSVAFWCNPISGHATLYWYQQILGQGPKLLIQFQNNGVVDDSQLPKDRFSAERLKGVDSTLKIQPAKLEDSAVYLCASSGRVRRTGTDTQYFGPGTRLTVL.

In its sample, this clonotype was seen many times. The CDR3 protein is CASSWDGSYEQYF. CDR3 coding DNA: TGCGCCAGCAGCTGGGACGGAAGCTACGAGCAGTACTTC. This chain uses TRBV5-1 with TRBJ2-7, with D possibly being TRBD1 or TRBD2 (5 bases each). V gave up 3 bases and J gave up 3 bases, with 10 bases separating them. The CDR3 extends over 13 amino acids. Looked up from germline, CDR1 is SGHRS and CDR2 is YFSETQ.

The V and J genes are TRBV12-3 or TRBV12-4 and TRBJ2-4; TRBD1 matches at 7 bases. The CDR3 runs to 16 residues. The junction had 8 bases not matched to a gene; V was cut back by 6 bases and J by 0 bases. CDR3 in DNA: TGTGCCAGCAGCACCGGGACAGCACGAGCCAAAAACATTCAGTACTTC. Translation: CASSTGTARAKNIQYF.

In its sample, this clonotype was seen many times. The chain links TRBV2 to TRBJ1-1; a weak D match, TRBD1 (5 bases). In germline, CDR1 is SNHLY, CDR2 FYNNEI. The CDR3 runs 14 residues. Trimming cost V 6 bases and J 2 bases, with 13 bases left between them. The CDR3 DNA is TGTGCCAGCAGCAGCGGGACTTTAAACACTGAAGCTTTCTTT. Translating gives CASSSGTLNTEAFF.

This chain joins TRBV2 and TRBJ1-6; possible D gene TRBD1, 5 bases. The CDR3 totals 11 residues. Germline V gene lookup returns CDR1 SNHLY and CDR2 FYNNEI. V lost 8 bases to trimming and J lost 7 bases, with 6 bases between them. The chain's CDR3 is CASWGNSPLHF. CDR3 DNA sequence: TGTGCCAGCTGGGGCAATTCACCCCTCCACTTT.

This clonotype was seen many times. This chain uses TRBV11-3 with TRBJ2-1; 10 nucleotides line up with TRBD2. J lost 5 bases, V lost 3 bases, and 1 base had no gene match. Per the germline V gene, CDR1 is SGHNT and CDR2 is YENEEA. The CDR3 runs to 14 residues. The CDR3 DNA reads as TGTGCCAGCAGCTTCGGGACTAGCGACAATGAGCAGTTCTTC. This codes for CASSFGTSDNEQFF. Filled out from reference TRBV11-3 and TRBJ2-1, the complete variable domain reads EAGVVQSPRYKIIEKKQPVAFWCNPISGHNTLYWYLQNLGQGPELLIRYENEEAVDDSQLPKDRFSAERLKGVDSTLKIQPAELGDSAVYLCASSFGTSDNEQFFGPGTRLTVL.

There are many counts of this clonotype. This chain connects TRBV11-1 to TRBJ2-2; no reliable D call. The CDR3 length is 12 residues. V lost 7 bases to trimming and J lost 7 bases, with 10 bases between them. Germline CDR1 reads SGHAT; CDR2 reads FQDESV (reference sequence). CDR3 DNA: TGTGCCAGCACCCCTCGTCGCGGGGAGCTGTTTTTT. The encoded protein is CASTPRRGELFF.

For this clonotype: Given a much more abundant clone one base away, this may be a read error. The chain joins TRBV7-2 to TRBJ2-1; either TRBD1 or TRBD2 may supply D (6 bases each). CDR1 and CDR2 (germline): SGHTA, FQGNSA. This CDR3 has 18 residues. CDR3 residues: CASSFPLRLGGLHNEHFF. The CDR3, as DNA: TGTGCCAGCAGCTTCCCGTTGCGGTTAGGGGGGCTACACAATGAGCACTTCTTC.

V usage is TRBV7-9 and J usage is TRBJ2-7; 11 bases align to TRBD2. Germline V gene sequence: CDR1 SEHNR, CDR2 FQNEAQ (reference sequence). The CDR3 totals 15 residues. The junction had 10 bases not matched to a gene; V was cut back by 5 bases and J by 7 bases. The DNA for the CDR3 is TGTGCCAGCAGCCCGGTGGTAGCGGGAGGGGGGGAGCAGTACTTC. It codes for CASSPVVAGGGEQYF.

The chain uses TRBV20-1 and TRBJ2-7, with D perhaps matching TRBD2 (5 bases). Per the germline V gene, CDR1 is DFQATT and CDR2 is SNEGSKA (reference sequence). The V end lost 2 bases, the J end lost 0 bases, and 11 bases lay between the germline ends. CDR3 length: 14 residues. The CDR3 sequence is CSARFGEFSYEQYF. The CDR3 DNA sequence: TGCAGTGCTAGATTCGGGGAGTTCTCCTACGAGCAGTACTTC.